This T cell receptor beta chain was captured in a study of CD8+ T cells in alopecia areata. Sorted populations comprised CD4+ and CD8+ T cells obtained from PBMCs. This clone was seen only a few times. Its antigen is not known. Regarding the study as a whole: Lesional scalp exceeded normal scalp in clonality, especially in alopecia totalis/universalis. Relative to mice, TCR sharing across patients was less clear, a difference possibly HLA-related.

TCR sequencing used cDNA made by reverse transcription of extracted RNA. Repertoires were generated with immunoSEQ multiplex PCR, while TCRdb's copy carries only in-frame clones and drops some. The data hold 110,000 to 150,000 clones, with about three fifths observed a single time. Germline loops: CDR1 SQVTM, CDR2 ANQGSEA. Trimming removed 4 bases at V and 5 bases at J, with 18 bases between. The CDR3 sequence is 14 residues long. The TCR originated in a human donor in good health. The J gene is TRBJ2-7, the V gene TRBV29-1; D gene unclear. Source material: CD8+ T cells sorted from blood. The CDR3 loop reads CSVGLPGMRHEQYF. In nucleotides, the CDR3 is TGCAGCGTTGGACTCCCCGGCATGAGGCACGAGCAGTACTTC.